This T cell receptor beta chain was sequenced during a study of T cells in Graves' hyperthyroidism and ophthalmopathy. Germline V lookup: CDR1 SGHVS, CDR2 FQNEAQ. The CDR3 spans 16 residues. Trimming removed 2 bases from V and 3 bases from J; junction bases left unmatched: 6. Researchers took RNA transcripts and amplified the TCR beta CDR3 regions from them. Researchers ran a first-round RT-PCR on the TCR CDR3 using the HTBI primer set. Each CDR3 protein is one row after TCRdb ran MiXCR on the multiplex PCR reads. The table includes a few hundred thousand distinct CDR3 sequences, about 16% detected once.

The receptor was isolated from a woman under 40 with Graves' ophthalmopathy. What was sequenced was blood. The genes are TRBV7-8 and TRBJ1-4, with 7 nucleotides matching TRBD1. The CDR3 DNA is TGTGCCAGCAGCTTATTCAGGGGGGCGGCTAATGAAAAACTGTTTTTT. Protein sequence: CASSLFRGAANEKLFF.